This T cell receptor beta chain is drawn from a study of T cells after yellow fever vaccination. Study-level background: Where fractions had low cell numbers, libraries were prepared from them with the SMART-Seq v4 Ultra Low Input RNA kit.

Each CDR3 protein gets one entry after TCRdb re-called the 5' RACE reads with MiXCR. The sample records some 340,000 distinct CDR3 sequences, approximately 11% being singletons. In the case of this clonotype: Its target is unknown.

Trimming stripped 3 bases from V and 0 bases from J, with 15 bases between. Germline V gene lookup returns CDR1 MDHEN and CDR2 SYDVKM. This CDR3 spans 17 amino acids. Study-wide points: Just a small share of clonotypes turned up in the CD4 compartment as well as the CD8 compartment. Reappearance after the booster was seen for most primary-vaccination clones, at roughly 96% CD4 and 88% CD8. Repertoires obtained by FACS sorting could include abundant clonotypes that entered as contaminants from the bulk population.

V gene TRBV28 combines with J gene TRBJ1-3; unclear D gene. The clonotype comes from a man aged 18 to 29 who received the YFV17D yellow fever vaccine. The starting material was CD4+ T cells sorted from PBMCs, obtained 45 days after the yellow fever booster vaccination. The CDR3 region is CASSLIGRARSGNTIYF. CDR3 nucleotides: TGTGCCAGCAGTTTGATTGGGAGGGCCCGCTCTGGAAACACCATATATTTT.